This T cell receptor beta chain was captured in a study of cytomegalovirus exposure and HLA in healthy donors. 13 Jbeta primers and 60 Vbeta primers were used for the PCR. In the original analysis: The count from a later analysis was 65 million to 90 million unique TCR beta chains, around 11 million of them shared. Sequenced by immunoSEQ multiplex PCR; TCRdb stores in-frame clones only, minus some. V and J calls and clone size come straight from that table; D and trimming were deduced from the DNA. The sample has about 140,000 clones, roughly 79% seen once. This clone came up once. Antigen: not known. The CDR3 has 13 amino acids. Trimming took 6 bases from V and 2 from J, leaving 10 bases between them. Germline lookup yields CDR1 KGHSH and CDR2 LQKENI. Findings and limits, study-wide: As confirmed in vitro, three CMV-associated chains were specific for CMV antigens. By HLA locus, TCR association rates varied in a later analysis, with DRB1 showing the most and HLA-C the fewest.

The clonotype was recovered from a man between 18 and 35 years old in good health and CMV-seronegative. The sample consisted of PBMCs. The genes are TRBV18 and TRBJ1-2; no reliable D call. CDR3 in amino acids: CASSDGRNYGYTF. The DNA of the CDR3 is TGTGCCAGCTCGGACGGGAGGAACTATGGCTACACCTTC. Full variable domain (missing parts from reference TRBV18 and TRBJ1-2): NAGVMQNPRHLVRRRGQEARLRCSPMKGHSHVYWYRQLPEEGLKFMVYLQKENIIDESGMPKERFSAEFPKEGPSILRIQQVVRGDSAAYFCASSDGRNYGYTFGSGTRLTVV.